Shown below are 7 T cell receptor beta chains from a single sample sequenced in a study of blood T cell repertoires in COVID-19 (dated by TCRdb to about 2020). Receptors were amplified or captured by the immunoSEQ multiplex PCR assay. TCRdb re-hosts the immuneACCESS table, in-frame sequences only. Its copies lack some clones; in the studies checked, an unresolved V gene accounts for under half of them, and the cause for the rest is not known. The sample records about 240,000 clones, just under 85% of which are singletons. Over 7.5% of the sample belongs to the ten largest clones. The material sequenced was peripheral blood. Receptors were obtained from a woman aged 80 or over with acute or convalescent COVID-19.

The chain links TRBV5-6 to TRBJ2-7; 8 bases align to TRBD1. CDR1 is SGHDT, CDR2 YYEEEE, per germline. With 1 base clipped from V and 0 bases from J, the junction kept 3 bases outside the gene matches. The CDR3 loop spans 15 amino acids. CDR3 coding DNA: TGTGCCAGCAGCTTGACAGGGGGAAGCTCCTACGAGCAGTACTTC. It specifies CASSLTGGSSYEQYF.

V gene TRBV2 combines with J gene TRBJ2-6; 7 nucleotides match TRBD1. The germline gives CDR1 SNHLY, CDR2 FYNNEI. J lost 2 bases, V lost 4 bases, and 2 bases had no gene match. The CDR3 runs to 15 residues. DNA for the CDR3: TGTGCCAGCAGTGGGCAGGGGGCTGGGGCCAACGTCCTGACTTTC. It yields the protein CASSGQGAGANVLTF.

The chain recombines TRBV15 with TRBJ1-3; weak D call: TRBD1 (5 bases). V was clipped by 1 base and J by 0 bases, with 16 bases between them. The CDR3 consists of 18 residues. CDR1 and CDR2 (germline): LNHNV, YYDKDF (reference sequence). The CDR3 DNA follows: TGTGCCACCAGCAGAGGGGGGGTTCATACGTCCTCTGGAAACACCATATATTTT. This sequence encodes CATSRGGVHTSSGNTIYF.

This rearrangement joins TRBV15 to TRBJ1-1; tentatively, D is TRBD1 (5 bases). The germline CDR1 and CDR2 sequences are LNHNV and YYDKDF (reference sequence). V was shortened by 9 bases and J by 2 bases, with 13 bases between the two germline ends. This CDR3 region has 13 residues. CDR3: CATRGVLNTEAFF. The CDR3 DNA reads TGTGCCACTCGGGGGGTTTTAAACACTGAAGCTTTCTTT. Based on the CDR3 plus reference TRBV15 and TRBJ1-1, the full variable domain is DAMVIQNPRYQVTQFGKPVTLSCSQTLNHNVMYWYQQKSSQAPKLLFHYYDKDFNNEADTPDNFQSRRPNTSFCFLDIRSPGLGDTAMYLCATRGVLNTEAFFGQGTRLTVV.

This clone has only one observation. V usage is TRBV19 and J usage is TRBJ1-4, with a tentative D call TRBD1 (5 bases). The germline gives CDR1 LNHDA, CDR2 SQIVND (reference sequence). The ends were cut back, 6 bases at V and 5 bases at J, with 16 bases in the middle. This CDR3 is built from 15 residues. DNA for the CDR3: TGTGCCAGTAGAGGGGCCCCCGGCAGAAATGAAAAACTGTTTTTT. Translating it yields CASRGAPGRNEKLFF.

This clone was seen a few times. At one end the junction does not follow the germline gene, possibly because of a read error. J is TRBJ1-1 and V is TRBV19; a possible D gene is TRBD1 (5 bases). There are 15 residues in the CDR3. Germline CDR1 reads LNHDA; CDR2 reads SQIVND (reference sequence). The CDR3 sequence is CASSLEWGRDTEAFF. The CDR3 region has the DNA TGTGCCAGTAGTCTAGAGTGGGGGAGGGACACTGAAGCTTTCTTT.

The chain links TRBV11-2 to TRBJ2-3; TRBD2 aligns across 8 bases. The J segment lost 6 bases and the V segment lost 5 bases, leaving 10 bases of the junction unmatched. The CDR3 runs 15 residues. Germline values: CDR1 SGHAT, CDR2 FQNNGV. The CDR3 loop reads CASSLPSGGADTQYF. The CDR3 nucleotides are TGTGCCAGCAGCCTCCCCTCGGGGGGGGCGGATACGCAGTATTTT.